This T cell receptor beta chain was identified in a study of cytomegalovirus exposure and HLA in healthy donors. Study-wide points: The sole available immune exposure information was CMV serostatus. Later analysis demonstrated an association between a missense DCLRE1C variant and TCR beta V- and J-gene trimming. Researchers left out some V segments, among them TRBV6-2 and TRBV6-3, as indistinguishable.

Germline CDR1 reads SEHNR; CDR2 reads FQNEAQ (reference sequence). Trimming took 4 bases from V and 5 from J; bases not matched to a gene: 5. The CDR3 has 15 residues. Comment on this clone: The target antigen is unknown.

The PCR had 60 Vbeta and 13 Jbeta primers. Measured with immunoSEQ multiplex PCR; TCRdb has only the in-frame clones, and not every one. The sample includes fewer than 110,000 clones, 82% of them seen just once. What was sequenced was PBMCs. J is TRBJ2-1 and V is TRBV7-9; 10 bases are shared with TRBD2. This receptor was obtained from a man aged 30-40 years in good health and CMV-seropositive. The CDR3 DNA follows: TGTGCCAGCAGCTCCACTAGCGGGGTAAACAATGAGCAGTTCTTC. Encoded protein: CASSSTSGVNNEQFF.